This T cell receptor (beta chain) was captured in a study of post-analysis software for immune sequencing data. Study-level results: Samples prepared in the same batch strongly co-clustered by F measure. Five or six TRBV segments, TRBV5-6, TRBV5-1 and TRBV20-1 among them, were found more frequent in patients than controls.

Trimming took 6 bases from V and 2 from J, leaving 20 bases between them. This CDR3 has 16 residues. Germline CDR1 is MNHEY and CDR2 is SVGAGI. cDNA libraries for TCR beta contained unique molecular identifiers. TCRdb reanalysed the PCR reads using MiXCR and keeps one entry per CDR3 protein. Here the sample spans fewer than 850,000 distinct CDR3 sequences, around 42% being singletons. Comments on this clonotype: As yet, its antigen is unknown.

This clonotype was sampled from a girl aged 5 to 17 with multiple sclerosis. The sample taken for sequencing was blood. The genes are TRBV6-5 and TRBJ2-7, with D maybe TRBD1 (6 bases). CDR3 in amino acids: CASSIAHRVIAYEQYF. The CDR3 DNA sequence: TGTGCCAGCAGCATCGCCCACAGGGTAATAGCCTACGAGCAGTACTTC.